The 18 T cell receptor beta chains below all came from one sample that was sequenced in a study of T cell responses to AZD1222 COVID-19 vaccine. Clones were read by immunoSEQ multiplex PCR, and TCRdb kept only the in-frame ones, dropping some. The sample has roughly 140,000 clones, 88% seen once. Sequencing was performed on peripheral blood, taken on day 0 of AZD1222 vaccination. The receptors shown here come from an adult in good health.

This clone was observed a single time. The CDR3 DNA reads as TGTGCCAGCAGTCCGACAGATCGTTATGGCTACACCTTC. It yields the protein CASSPTDRYGYTF. The rearrangement uses TRBV28 and TRBJ1-2, with D perhaps TRBD1 (5 bases). Germline-derived CDR1 and CDR2 are MDHEN and SYDVKM. The CDR3 spans 13 residues. The V end lost 5 bases, the J end lost 5 bases, and 12 bases lay between the germline ends.

This clone was seen once. The gene calls are TRBV5-1 and TRBJ2-1; D gene uncertain. Trimming cost V 1 base and J 2 bases, with 10 bases left between them. The germline gives CDR1 SGHRS, CDR2 YFSETQ. The CDR3 is made up of 15 amino acids. The CDR3 protein is CASSLIPGPYNEQFF. CDR3 sequence (DNA): TGCGCCAGCAGCTTGATCCCGGGCCCCTACAATGAGCAGTTCTTC.

CDR3 in DNA: TGTGCCAGCAGTCCCCCCGGACAGGGAAGGACTGAAGCTTTCTTT. As protein: CASSPPGQGRTEAFF. This rearrangement joins TRBV6-2 or TRBV6-3 to TRBJ1-1; 8 nucleotides agree with TRBD1. Looked up from germline, CDR1 is MNHEY and CDR2 is SVGEGT. Trimming cost V 5 bases and J 5 bases; bases outside gene matches: 10. The CDR3 extends over 15 amino acids.

The chain is built from TRBV7-2 and TRBJ1-6; the D gene is possibly TRBD1 (6 bases). V was trimmed by 0 bases and J by 7 bases, leaving 10 bases between them. The CDR3 extends over 15 amino acids. The germline gives CDR1 SGHTA, CDR2 FQGNSA. The CDR3 is CASSLAPRGNSPLHF. CDR3 nucleotide sequence: TGTGCCAGCAGCTTAGCCCCGAGGGGGAATTCACCCCTCCACTTT.

In the case of this clone: Other DNA sequences in the same sample also yield this CDR3. The gene calls are TRBV27 and TRBJ1-2; 7 bases map to TRBD1. Per the germline V gene, CDR1 is MNHEY and CDR2 is SMNVEV (reference sequence). CDR3 size: 13 residues. Trimming took 3 bases from V and 3 from J; bases not matched to a gene: 1. The CDR3 coding sequence is TGTGCCAGCAGTTTGGGGACAGACTATGGCTACACCTTC. Translating gives CASSLGTDYGYTF.

This clone was counted once. The chain carries TRBV18 and TRBJ1-1, with D perhaps TRBD1 (6 bases). This CDR3 has 13 residues. Germline CDR1 and CDR2: KGHSH and LQKENI. V was cut by 3 bases and J by 6 bases, with 11 bases left in between. In DNA form, the CDR3 reads TGTGCCAGCTCACCGGGGGGCTCGGCTGAAGCTTTCTTT. Translating gives CASSPGGSAEAFF. Supplemented by reference TRBV18 and TRBJ1-1, the full variable domain reads NAGVMQNPRHLVRRRGQEARLRCSPMKGHSHVYWYRQLPEEGLKFMVYLQKENIIDESGMPKERFSAEFPKEGPSILRIQQVVRGDSAAYFCASSPGGSAEAFFGQGTRLTVV.

This clone was recorded a few times. The chain recombines TRBV19 with TRBJ1-2, with D possibly being TRBD1 (5 bases). CDR1 and CDR2 (germline): LNHDA, SQIVND (reference sequence). V was shortened by 4 bases and J by 5 bases, with 17 bases between the two germline ends. This CDR3 has 15 residues. CDR3 in amino acids: CASSTAGTVTYGYTF. Written as DNA, the CDR3 is TGTGCCAGTAGTACGGCCGGGACCGTGACTTATGGCTACACCTTC.

V and J are TRBV5-4 and TRBJ2-1; D remains unclear. Trimming removed 4 bases from V and 5 bases from J, with 13 bases in between. Germline CDR1 SGHNT, CDR2 YYREEE (reference sequence). The CDR3 contains 14 residues. CDR3 region: CASSPTLGDNEQFF. The DNA for the CDR3 is TGTGCCAGCAGCCCGACCCTCGGCGACAATGAGCAGTTCTTC.

The rearrangement joins TRBV9 to TRBJ2-5, with D hard to call. Germline V gene sequence: CDR1 SGDLS, CDR2 YYNGEE. The CDR3 is 13 residues long. V was pared by 1 base and J by 7 bases, with 11 bases between. CDR3 bases: TGTGCCAGCAGCGTAACTGCCGAGTCGACCCAGTACTTC. Residues: CASSVTAESTQYF.

Concerning this clone: An end of the junction does not agree with germline; a read error may underlie this. This chain uses TRBV5-3 with TRBJ2-7, with D tentatively TRBD1 or TRBD2 (6 bases each). TRBV5-3 counts as an open reading frame of uncertain function. There are 13 residues in the CDR3. In DNA form, the CDR3 reads TGTGCCAGCCCCGAGGGGGGCAAGCATTCAGGGGACTTC. This translates into CASPEGGKHSGDF.

The V gene is TRBV18, the J gene TRBJ1-6; the D gene is possibly TRBD1 (5 bases). Germline values: CDR1 KGHSH, CDR2 LQKENI. Trimming removed 0 bases from V and 4 bases from J, with 13 bases in between. The CDR3 consists of 17 residues. CDR3 sequence: CASSPPNWDGYNSPLHF. DNA for the CDR3: TGTGCCAGCTCACCACCAAATTGGGACGGTTATAATTCACCCCTCCACTTT.

This sequence joins TRBV2 and TRBJ1-5; D remains unclear. V was pared by 4 bases and J by 7 bases, with 8 bases between. CDR1 and CDR2 from the germline V gene are SNHLY and FYNNEI. CDR3 length: 12 residues. CDR3 nucleotide sequence: TGTGCCAGCAGTGGGGTTGCACAGCCCCAGCATTTT. Translation gives CASSGVAQPQHF. Complete variable domain (other parts from reference TRBV2 and TRBJ1-5): EPEVTQTPSHQVTQMGQEVILRCVPISNHLYFYWYRQILGQKVEFLVSFYNNEISEKSEIFDDQFSVERPDGSNFTLKIRSTKLEDSAMYFCASSGVAQPQHFGDGTRLSIL.

The V and J genes are TRBV3-1 (or the pseudogene TRBV3-2) and TRBJ1-6; 7 positions agree with TRBD1. V lost 7 bases and J lost 9; bases outside the gene matches: 6. The CDR3 extends over 13 amino acids. The V gene's germline CDR1 is LGHDT and CDR2 YNNKEL (reference sequence). The DNA for the CDR3 is TGTGCCAGCACCGCAGGGGGTGCTTCACCCCTCCACTTT. The encoded protein is CASTAGGASPLHF.

This clone was counted a few times. The V and J genes are TRBV7-6 and TRBJ1-5, with D possibly TRBD1 on 5 matching bases. The CDR3 length is 17 residues. V lost 1 base and J lost 3, with 16 bases in between. Germline V gene data show CDR1 as SGHVS and CDR2 as FNYEAQ. CDR3 amino acids: CASSLGGVRGSNQPQHF. DNA of the CDR3: TGTGCCAGCAGCTTAGGAGGGGTAAGGGGATCCAATCAGCCCCAGCATTTT.

The chain employs TRBV12-3 or TRBV12-4 and TRBJ2-7; D perhaps matches TRBD1 (5 bases). CDR3 length: 13 amino acids. V shed 7 bases and J shed 7 bases, with 17 bases lying between them. CDR3 DNA: TGTGCCAGCACCTGGGCAGGGTTGTTGGAGCAGTACTTC. Amino acid sequence: CASTWAGLLEQYF.

This clone was recorded once. This chain joins TRBV6-6 and TRBJ1-5; TRBD1 matches 7 bases. The germline CDR1 and CDR2 sequences are MNHNY and SVGAGI (reference sequence). With 2 bases clipped from V and 10 bases from J, the junction kept 14 bases outside the gene matches. The CDR3 consists of 16 residues. CDR3 region: CASSYGPGTELSPQHF. Written as DNA, the CDR3 is TGTGCCAGCAGTTACGGCCCGGGGACAGAACTGAGCCCCCAGCATTTT.

The chain joins TRBV6-5 to TRBJ2-3, with D perhaps matching TRBD1 (6 bases). This CDR3 has 14 amino acids. Germline V gene lookup returns CDR1 MNHEY and CDR2 SVGAGI. V gave up 7 bases and J gave up 2 bases, with 13 bases separating them. CDR3 sequence: CASNDRRHTDTQYF. The CDR3 coding sequence is TGTGCCAGCAACGACAGGCGCCACACAGATACGCAGTATTTT.

The V and J genes are TRBV6-2 or TRBV6-3 and TRBJ1-1; D remains unclear. The germline V and J ends were trimmed by 1 base and 5 bases, with 8 bases remaining between them. The CDR3 consists of 13 residues. In germline, CDR1 is MNHEY, CDR2 SVGEGT. The CDR3, as DNA: TGTGCCAGCAGTTACTTGGAAGGGACTGAAGCTTTCTTT. The encoded protein is CASSYLEGTEAFF.